This TCR beta chain is drawn from a study of blood T cell repertoires in COVID-19. The CDR3 length is 15 residues. Germline CDR1 and CDR2: SGHNT and YYREEE (reference sequence). V gave up 3 bases and J gave up 4 bases; unmatched junction bases: 8. The method was immunoSEQ multiplex PCR; TCRdb's version includes in-frame clones alone and lacks a portion of them. The sample lists about 300,000 clones, about 90% occurring once. Material for sequencing was peripheral blood. The chain combines TRBV5-4 with TRBJ1-2, with TRBD1 identical over 8 bases. This clonotype was sampled from a woman aged 50 to 60 with COVID-19, enrolled during active disease. The CDR3 spells CASSYGQGVGYGYTF. Written as DNA, the CDR3 is TGTGCCAGCAGCTATGGACAGGGTGTCGGCTATGGCTACACCTTC.